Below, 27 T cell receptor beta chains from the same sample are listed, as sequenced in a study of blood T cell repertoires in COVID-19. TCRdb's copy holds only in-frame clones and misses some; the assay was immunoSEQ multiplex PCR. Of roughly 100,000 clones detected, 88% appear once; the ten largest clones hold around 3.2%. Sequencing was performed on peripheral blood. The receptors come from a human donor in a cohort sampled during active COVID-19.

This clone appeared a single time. CDR3 DNA sequence: TGTGCCTATAACCGGGACAGGGATTATTCACCCCTCCACTTT. This gives the protein CAYNRDRDYSPLHF. This chain links TRBV30 with TRBJ1-6; 9 bases agree with TRBD1. The V and J ends lost 7 bases and 8 bases, in that order; junction bases with no gene match: 9. CDR1 and CDR2 (germline): GTSNPN, SVGIG (reference sequence). CDR3 length: 14 amino acids.

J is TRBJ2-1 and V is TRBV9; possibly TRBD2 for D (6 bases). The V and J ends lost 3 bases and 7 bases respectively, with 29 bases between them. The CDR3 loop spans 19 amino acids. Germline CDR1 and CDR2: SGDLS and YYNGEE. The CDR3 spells CASSARRVSGATVRNEQFF. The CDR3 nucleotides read TGTGCCAGCAGCGCTAGACGAGTTTCGGGAGCGACCGTGAGGAATGAGCAGTTCTTC.

This CDR3 reads CASSRLSGGGTQYF. The DNA for the CDR3 is TGTGCCAGCAGCCGTCTTTCGGGGGGAGGGACCCAGTACTTC. V gene TRBV11-2 combines with J gene TRBJ2-5; TRBD2 matches at 7 bases. Germline V gives CDR1 SGHAT, CDR2 FQNNGV. Trimming took 5 bases from V and 7 from J; bases not matched to a gene: 10. The CDR3 extends over 14 amino acids.

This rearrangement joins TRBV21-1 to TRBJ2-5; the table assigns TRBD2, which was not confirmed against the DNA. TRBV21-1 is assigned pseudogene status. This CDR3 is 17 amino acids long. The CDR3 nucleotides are TGTGCCAGCAGCAACTGCCGGGTGATCAAAATGGAAGAGACCCAGTACTTC. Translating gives CASSNCRVIKMEETQYF.

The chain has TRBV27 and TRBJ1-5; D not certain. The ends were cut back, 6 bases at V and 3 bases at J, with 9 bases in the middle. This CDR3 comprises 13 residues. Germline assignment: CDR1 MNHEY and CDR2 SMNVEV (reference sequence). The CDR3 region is CASRKRTNQPQHF. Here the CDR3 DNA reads TGTGCCAGCAGAAAGCGGACCAATCAGCCCCAGCATTTT.

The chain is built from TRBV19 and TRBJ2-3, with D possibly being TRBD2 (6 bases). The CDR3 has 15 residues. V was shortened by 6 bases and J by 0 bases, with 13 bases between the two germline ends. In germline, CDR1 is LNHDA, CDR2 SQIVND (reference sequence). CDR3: CASRGTSSSTDTQYF. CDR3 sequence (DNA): TGTGCCAGTAGAGGTACTAGCAGCAGCACAGATACGCAGTATTTT.

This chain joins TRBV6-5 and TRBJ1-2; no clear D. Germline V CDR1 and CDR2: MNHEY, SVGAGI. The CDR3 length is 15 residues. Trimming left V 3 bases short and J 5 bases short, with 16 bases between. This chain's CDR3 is CASSYTLGILYGYTF. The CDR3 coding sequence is TGTGCCAGCAGTTATACCCTGGGCATTCTTTATGGCTACACCTTC.

CDR3 bases: TGCGCCAGCAGTGAGTCGACTCTGGCCCTGGGAGCTTTCTTT. This gives the protein CASSESTLALGAFF. J is TRBJ1-1 and V is TRBV10-1; no clear D. Trimming took 0 bases from V and 10 from J, leaving 15 bases between them. Germline lookup yields CDR1 WNHNN and CDR2 SYGVQD (reference sequence). The CDR3 has 14 residues.

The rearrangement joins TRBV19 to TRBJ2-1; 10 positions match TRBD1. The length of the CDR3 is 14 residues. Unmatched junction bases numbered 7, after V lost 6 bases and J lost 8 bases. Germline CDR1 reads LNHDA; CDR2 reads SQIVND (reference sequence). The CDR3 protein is CASRRDRGSDEQFF. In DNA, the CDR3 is TGTGCCAGTAGAAGGGACAGGGGTAGCGATGAGCAGTTCTTC. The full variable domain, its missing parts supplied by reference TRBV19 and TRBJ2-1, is DGGITQSPKYLFRKEGQNVTLSCEQNLNHDAMYWYRQDPGQGLRLIYYSQIVNDFQKGDIAEGYSVSREKKESFPLTVTSAQKNPTAFYLCASRRDRGSDEQFFGPGTRLTVL.

CDR3 coding DNA: TGCGCCAGCAGCTTCTCAGCGGGAGGTATTCAAGAGACCCAGTACTTC. Translation gives CASSFSAGGIQETQYF. J is TRBJ2-5 and V is TRBV5-1, with 9 bases aligning to TRBD2. Per the germline V gene, CDR1 is SGHRS and CDR2 is YFSETQ. This CDR3 region has 16 residues. Trimming at V came to 2 bases and at J to 2 bases, leaving 7 bases not matched to a gene.

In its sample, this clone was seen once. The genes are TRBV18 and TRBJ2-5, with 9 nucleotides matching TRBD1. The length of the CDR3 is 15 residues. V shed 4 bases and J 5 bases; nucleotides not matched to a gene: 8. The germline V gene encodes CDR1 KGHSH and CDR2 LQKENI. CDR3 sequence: CASSRMGQGLETQYF. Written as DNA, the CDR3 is TGTGCCAGCTCACGGATGGGACAGGGCCTGGAGACCCAGTACTTC. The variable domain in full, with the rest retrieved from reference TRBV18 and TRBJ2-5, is NAGVMQNPRHLVRRRGQEARLRCSPMKGHSHVYWYRQLPEEGLKFMVYLQKENIIDESGMPKERFSAEFPKEGPSILRIQQVVRGDSAAYFCASSRMGQGLETQYFGPGTRLLVL.

CDR3 sequence (DNA): TGTGCCAGCAGTTACTCGTGGGACTACTACTACAATGAGCAGTTCTTC. This sequence encodes CASSYSWDYYYNEQFF. The chain joins TRBV6-5 to TRBJ2-1, with 7 nucleotides matching TRBD2. With 0 bases clipped from V and 3 bases from J, the junction kept 5 bases outside the gene matches. From germline, CDR1 is MNHEY and CDR2 SVGAGI. The CDR3 runs 16 residues.

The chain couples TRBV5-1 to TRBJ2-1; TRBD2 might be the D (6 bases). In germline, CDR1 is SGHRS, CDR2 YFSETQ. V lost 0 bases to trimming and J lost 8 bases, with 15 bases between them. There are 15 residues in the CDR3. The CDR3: CASSLVQGGSDEQFF. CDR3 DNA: TGCGCCAGCAGCTTGGTCCAGGGAGGTAGCGATGAGCAGTTCTTC.

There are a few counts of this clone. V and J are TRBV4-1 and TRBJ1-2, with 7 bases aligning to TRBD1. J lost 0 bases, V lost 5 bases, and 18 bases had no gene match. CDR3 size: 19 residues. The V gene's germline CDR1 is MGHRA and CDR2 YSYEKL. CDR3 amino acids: CASSFLQPKGARPNYGYTF. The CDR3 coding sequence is TGCGCCAGCAGCTTTCTCCAACCCAAGGGGGCCCGACCTAACTATGGCTACACCTTC.

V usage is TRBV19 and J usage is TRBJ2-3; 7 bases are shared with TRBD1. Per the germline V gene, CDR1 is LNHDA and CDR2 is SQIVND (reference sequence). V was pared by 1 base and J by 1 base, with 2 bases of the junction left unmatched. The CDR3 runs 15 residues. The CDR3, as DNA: TGTGCCAGTAGTATAGGCGACAGGGGCACAGATACGCAGTATTTT. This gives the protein CASSIGDRGTDTQYF.

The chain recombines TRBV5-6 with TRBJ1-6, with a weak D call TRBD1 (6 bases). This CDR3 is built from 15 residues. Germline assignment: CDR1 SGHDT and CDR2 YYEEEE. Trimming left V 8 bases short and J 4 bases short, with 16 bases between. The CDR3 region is CARGWKRGYNSPLHF. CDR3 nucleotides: TGTGCCAGAGGTTGGAAGAGGGGGTATAATTCACCCCTCCACTTT.

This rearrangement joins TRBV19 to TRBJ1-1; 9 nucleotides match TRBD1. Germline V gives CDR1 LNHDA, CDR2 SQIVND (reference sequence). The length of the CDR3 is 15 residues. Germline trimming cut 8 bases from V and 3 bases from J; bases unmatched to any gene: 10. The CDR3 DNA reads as TGTGCCAGTCGCGGAGGACAGGGGCGATACACTGAAGCTTTCTTT. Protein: CASRGGQGRYTEAFF. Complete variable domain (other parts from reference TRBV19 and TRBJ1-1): DGGITQSPKYLFRKEGQNVTLSCEQNLNHDAMYWYRQDPGQGLRLIYYSQIVNDFQKGDIAEGYSVSREKKESFPLTVTSAQKNPTAFYLCASRGGQGRYTEAFFGQGTRLTVV.

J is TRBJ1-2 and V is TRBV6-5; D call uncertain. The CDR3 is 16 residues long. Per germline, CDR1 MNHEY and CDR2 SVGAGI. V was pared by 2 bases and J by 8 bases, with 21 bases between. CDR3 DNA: TGTGCCAGCAGTTACACGCAGCTCGAGGGAAAATTCGGCTACACCTTC. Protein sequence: CASSYTQLEGKFGYTF.

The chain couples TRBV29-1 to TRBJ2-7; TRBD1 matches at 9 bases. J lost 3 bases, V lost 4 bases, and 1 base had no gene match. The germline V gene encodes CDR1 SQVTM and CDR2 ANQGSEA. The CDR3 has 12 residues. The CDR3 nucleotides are TGCAGCGTTGGGGGACAGGGCTACGAGCAGTACTTC. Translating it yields CSVGGQGYEQYF.

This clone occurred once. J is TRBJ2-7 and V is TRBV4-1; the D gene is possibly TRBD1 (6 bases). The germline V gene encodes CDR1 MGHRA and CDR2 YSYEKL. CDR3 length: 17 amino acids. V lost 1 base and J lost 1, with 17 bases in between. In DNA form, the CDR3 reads TGCGCCAGCAGCCAAGGGAGAGGCAGGGGCCTGTCCTACGAGCAGTACTTC. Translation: CASSQGRGRGLSYEQYF.

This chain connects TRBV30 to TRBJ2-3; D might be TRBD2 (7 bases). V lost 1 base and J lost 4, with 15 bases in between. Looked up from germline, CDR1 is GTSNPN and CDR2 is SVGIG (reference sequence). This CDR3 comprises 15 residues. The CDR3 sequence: CAWSELAGAPDTQYF. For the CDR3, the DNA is TGTGCCTGGAGTGAACTGGCGGGGGCCCCAGATACGCAGTATTTT.

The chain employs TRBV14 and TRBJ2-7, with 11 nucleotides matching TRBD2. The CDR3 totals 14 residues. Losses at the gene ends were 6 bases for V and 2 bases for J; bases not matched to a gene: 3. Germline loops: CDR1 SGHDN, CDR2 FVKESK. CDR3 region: CASSLAGGPYEQYF. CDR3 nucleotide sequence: TGTGCCAGCAGTCTAGCGGGGGGCCCCTACGAGCAGTACTTC.

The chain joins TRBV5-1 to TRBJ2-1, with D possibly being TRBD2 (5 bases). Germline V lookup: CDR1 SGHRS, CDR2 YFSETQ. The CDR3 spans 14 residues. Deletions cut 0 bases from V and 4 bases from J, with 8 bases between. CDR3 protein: CASSLGAAYNEQFF. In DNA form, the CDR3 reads TGCGCCAGCAGCTTGGGAGCGGCATACAATGAGCAGTTCTTC.

The CDR3 bases are TGCAGCGTTACTAGCACAGATACGCAGTATTTT. Amino acids: CSVTSTDTQYF. The chain joins TRBV29-1 to TRBJ2-3; D not resolved. The CDR3 totals 11 residues. V was trimmed by 5 bases and J by 0 bases, leaving 3 bases between them. The V gene's germline CDR1 is SQVTM and CDR2 ANQGSEA.

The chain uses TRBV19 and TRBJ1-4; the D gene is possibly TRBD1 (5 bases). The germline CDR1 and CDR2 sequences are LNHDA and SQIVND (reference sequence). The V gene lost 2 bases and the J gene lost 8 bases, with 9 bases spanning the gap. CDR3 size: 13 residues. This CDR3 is CASSIQHREKLFF. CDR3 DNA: TGTGCCAGTAGTATACAGCACAGGGAAAAACTGTTTTTT. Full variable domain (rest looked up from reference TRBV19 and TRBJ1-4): DGGITQSPKYLFRKEGQNVTLSCEQNLNHDAMYWYRQDPGQGLRLIYYSQIVNDFQKGDIAEGYSVSREKKESFPLTVTSAQKNPTAFYLCASSIQHREKLFFGSGTQLSVL.

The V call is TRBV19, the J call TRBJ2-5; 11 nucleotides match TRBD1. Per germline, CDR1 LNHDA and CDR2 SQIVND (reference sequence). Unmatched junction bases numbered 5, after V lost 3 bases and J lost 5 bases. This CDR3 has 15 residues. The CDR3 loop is CASSIGQGAGETQYF. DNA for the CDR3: TGTGCCAGTAGTATCGGACAGGGGGCAGGGGAGACCCAGTACTTC.

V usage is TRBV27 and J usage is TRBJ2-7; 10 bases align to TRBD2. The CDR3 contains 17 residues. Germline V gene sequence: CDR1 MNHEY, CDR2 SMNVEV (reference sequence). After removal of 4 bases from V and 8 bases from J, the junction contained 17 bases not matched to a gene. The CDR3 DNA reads TGTGCCAGCAGTTACCCACTAGCGGGACTTCCTCCTAAGAAGCAGTACTTC. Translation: CASSYPLAGLPPKKQYF.